What follows are 17 T cell receptor beta chains derived from one specimen sequenced in a study of CD8 T cells in ankylosing spondylitis. One entry per CDR3 protein, called by TCRdb with MiXCR from the 5' RACE reads. The data hold around 150,000 distinct CDR3 sequences, with over 10% observed a single time. The sample taken for sequencing was blood, either unsorted or a sorted T cell fraction (not recorded which). The receptors were gathered from a female donor with ankylosing spondylitis or in good health (not recorded which).

Ten or more counts support this clonotype. The chain couples TRBV5-1 to TRBJ2-1; tentatively, D is TRBD2 (5 bases). The CDR3 runs to 14 residues. V was trimmed by 5 bases and J by 3 bases, leaving 12 bases between them. Germline loops: CDR1 SGHRS, CDR2 YFSETQ. CDR3 residues: CASRQRRDYNEQFF. CDR3 sequence (DNA): TGCGCCAGCAGGCAGCGCCGGGACTACAATGAGCAGTTCTTC.

At least ten counts were recorded for this clonotype. The CDR3: CASSLTRDANTEAFF. CDR3 DNA: TGCGCCAGCAGCTTGACGAGGGACGCGAACACTGAAGCTTTCTTT. This chain uses TRBV5-1 with TRBJ1-1, with D perhaps TRBD1 (5 bases). Germline V gene data show CDR1 as SGHRS and CDR2 as YFSETQ. Trimming stripped 1 base from V and 1 base from J, with 11 bases between. The CDR3 length is 15 residues.

This clonotype was picked up many times. The V and J genes are TRBV12-3 or TRBV12-4 and TRBJ2-5, with D unresolved. V was pared by 5 bases and J by 0 bases, with 4 bases between. CDR3 length: 12 residues. CDR3 protein: CASSRDQETQYF. The CDR3 bases are TGTGCCAGCAGTCGGGACCAAGAGACCCAGTACTTC.

The CDR3 loop is CASSTGGTRSYNEQFF. DNA for the CDR3: TGTGCCAGCAGCACCGGGGGGACCCGCTCCTACAATGAGCAGTTCTTC. V gene TRBV5-4 combines with J gene TRBJ2-1; 7 bases align to TRBD2. Germline trimming cut 4 bases from V and 0 bases from J; bases unmatched to any gene: 7. This CDR3 is 16 amino acids long. Germline V gene sequence: CDR1 SGHNT, CDR2 YYREEE (reference sequence).

This clonotype was picked up many times. The V gene is TRBV14, the J gene TRBJ2-5; TRBD2 matches at 13 bases. CDR3 size: 17 residues. CDR1 and CDR2 from the germline V gene are SGHDN and FVKESK. The junction had 10 bases not matched to a gene; V was cut back by 7 bases and J by 2 bases. The CDR3 loop reads CASTTSGRAYSQETQYF. In nucleotides, the CDR3 is TGTGCCAGCACCACTAGCGGGAGGGCTTACAGTCAAGAGACCCAGTACTTC.

The chain couples TRBV29-1 to TRBJ1-1; a weak D match, TRBD1 (5 bases). This CDR3 has 13 amino acids. V was clipped by 5 bases and J by 4 bases, with 14 bases between them. In germline, CDR1 is SQVTM, CDR2 ANQGSEA. CDR3 in DNA: TGCAGCGTTCAGGGTTGGGGATCCACTGAAGCTTTCTTT. Protein product: CSVQGWGSTEAFF.

This clonotype was observed many times. This chain joins TRBV27 and TRBJ1-1; 7 nucleotides agree with TRBD1. The CDR3 totals 12 residues. The germline CDR1 and CDR2 sequences are MNHEY and SMNVEV (reference sequence). Losses at the gene ends were 5 bases for V and 8 bases for J; bases not matched to a gene: 5. The CDR3 region is CASSTGQVEAFF. The CDR3 DNA reads as TGTGCCAGCAGTACAGGACAGGTGGAAGCTTTCTTT.

Many counts were recorded for this clonotype. The genes are TRBV12-3 or TRBV12-4 and TRBJ1-1; D possibly corresponds to TRBD1 (6 bases). The CDR3 covers 13 residues. The V end lost 6 bases, the J end lost 8 bases, and 16 bases lay between the germline ends. CDR3 loop: CASSSGQPGEAFF. The DNA of the CDR3 is TGTGCCAGCAGCTCCGGACAGCCAGGGGAAGCTTTCTTT.

The V gene is TRBV20-1, the J gene TRBJ2-3; a possible D gene is TRBD1 (6 bases). Germline-derived CDR1 and CDR2 are DFQATT and SNEGSKA (reference sequence). V was cut by 4 bases and J by 2 bases, with 13 bases left in between. The CDR3 sequence is 14 residues long. The CDR3 loop reads CSATGHRYTDTQYF. The CDR3 DNA reads as TGCAGTGCTACGGGACACCGGTACACAGATACGCAGTATTTT.

This clonotype was observed at least ten times. V gene TRBV12-3 or TRBV12-4 combines with J gene TRBJ1-1, with 10 bases that match TRBD1. V dropped 7 bases and J dropped 6; count of bases not matched to a gene: 8. This CDR3 comprises 14 residues. The CDR3 is CASKDRGVGSEAFF. The DNA of the CDR3 is TGTGCCAGCAAGGACAGGGGGGTTGGTTCTGAAGCTTTCTTT.

This clonotype has only a few counts. J is TRBJ1-2 and V is TRBV29-1, with no clear D. Germline V gene sequence: CDR1 SQVTM, CDR2 ANQGSEA. This CDR3 is 12 amino acids long. The V end was cut by 4 bases, the J end by 4 bases, with 10 bases between. The CDR3 here is CSVVSASYGYTF. Written as DNA, the CDR3 is TGCAGCGTTGTGTCAGCATCCTATGGCTACACCTTC. Drawing the rest from reference TRBV29-1 and TRBJ1-2, the complete variable domain is SAVISQKPSRDICQRGTSLTIQCQVDSQVTMMFWYRQQPGQSLTLIATANQGSEATYESGFVIDKFPISRPNLTFSTLTVSNMSPEDSSIYLCSVVSASYGYTFGSGTRLTVV.

In its sample, this clonotype was seen many times. The rearrangement uses TRBV5-1 and TRBJ1-1; the D is unclear. CDR1 SGHRS and CDR2 YFSETQ come from the germline V gene. The CDR3 has 14 amino acids. V was shortened by 2 bases and J by 1 base, with 9 bases between the two germline ends. In nucleotides, the CDR3 is TGCGCCAGCAGCTTACTCAGCCCGAACACTGAAGCTTTCTTT. Translating gives CASSLLSPNTEAFF.

The V gene is TRBV7-2, the J gene TRBJ2-1; tentatively, D is TRBD2 (6 bases). V was clipped by 8 bases and J by 3 bases, with 17 bases between them. The CDR3 spans 15 residues. Germline lookup yields CDR1 SGHTA and CDR2 FQGNSA. Here the CDR3 reads CASVFGASVYNEQFF. In DNA form, the CDR3 reads TGTGCCAGCGTGTTCGGGGCTAGCGTCTACAATGAGCAGTTCTTC. The complete variable domain, with remaining parts taken from reference TRBV7-2 and TRBJ2-1, reads GAGVSQSPSNKVTEKGKDVELRCDPISGHTALYWYRQSLGQGLEFLIYFQGNSAPDKSGLPSDRFSAERTGGSVSTLTIQRTQQEDSAVYLCASVFGASVYNEQFFGPGTRLTVL.

The V gene is TRBV7-9, the J gene TRBJ2-1, with 11 nucleotides matching TRBD1. The germline V gene has CDR1 SEHNR and CDR2 FQNEAQ (reference sequence). This CDR3 has 17 amino acids. The V and J ends lost 2 bases and 5 bases, in that order; junction bases with no gene match: 8. The CDR3 loop is CASSLRTGGLFDNEQFF. The CDR3 coding sequence is TGTGCCAGCAGCTTAAGGACAGGGGGCCTTTTTGACAATGAGCAGTTCTTC.

This clonotype was counted many times. The J gene is TRBJ2-1, the V gene TRBV30; D ambiguous. Germline V gene data show CDR1 as GTSNPN and CDR2 as SVGIG (reference sequence). Trimming took 2 bases from V and 9 from J, leaving 11 bases between them. This CDR3 comprises 12 residues. CDR3: CAWSPPGPEQFF. The CDR3 nucleotides are TGTGCCTGGAGTCCTCCTGGTCCTGAGCAGTTCTTC. Together with reference TRBV30 and TRBJ2-1, the CDR3 gives the full variable domain: SQTIHQWPATLVQPVGSPLSLECTVEGTSNPNLYWYRQAAGRGLQLLFYSVGIGQISSEVPQNLSASRPQDRQFILSSKKLLLSDSGFYLCAWSPPGPEQFFGPGTRLTVL.

This clonotype was picked up many times. The chain employs TRBV12-3 or TRBV12-4 and TRBJ2-3, with 7 bases fitting TRBD2. The CDR3 runs 13 residues. V was pared by 8 bases and J by 4 bases, with 6 bases of the junction left unmatched. In DNA, the CDR3 is TGTGCCAGCGGCATCCTAGCGGCAGATACGCAGTATTTT. Amino acid sequence: CASGILAADTQYF.

This clonotype was seen a handful of times. The chain combines TRBV20-1 with TRBJ2-7; 8 nucleotides align to TRBD2. The ends lost 5 bases at V and 4 bases at J; junction bases unmatched: 10. Per germline, CDR1 DFQATT and CDR2 SNEGSKA (reference sequence). The CDR3 consists of 14 residues. The CDR3 DNA reads as TGCAGTGCTCGATCTCCCGGGGGGGAGTACGAGCAGTACTTC. Its translation is CSARSPGGEYEQYF.